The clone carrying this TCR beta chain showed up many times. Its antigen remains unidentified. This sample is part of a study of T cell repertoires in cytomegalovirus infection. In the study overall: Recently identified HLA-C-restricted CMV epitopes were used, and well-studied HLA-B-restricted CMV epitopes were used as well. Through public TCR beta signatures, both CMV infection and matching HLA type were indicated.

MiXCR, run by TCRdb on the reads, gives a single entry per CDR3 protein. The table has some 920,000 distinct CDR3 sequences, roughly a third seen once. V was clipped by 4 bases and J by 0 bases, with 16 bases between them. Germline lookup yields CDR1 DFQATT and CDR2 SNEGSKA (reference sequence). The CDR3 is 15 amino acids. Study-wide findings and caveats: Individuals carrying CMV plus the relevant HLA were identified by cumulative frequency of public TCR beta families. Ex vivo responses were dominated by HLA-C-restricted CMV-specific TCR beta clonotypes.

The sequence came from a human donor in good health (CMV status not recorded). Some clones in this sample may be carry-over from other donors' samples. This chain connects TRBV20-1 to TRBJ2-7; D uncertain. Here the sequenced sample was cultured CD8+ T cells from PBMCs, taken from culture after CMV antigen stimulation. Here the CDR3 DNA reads TGCAGTGCTACACGGTTTAAGACATTCTCCTACGAGCAGTACGTC. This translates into CSATRFKTFSYEQYV.